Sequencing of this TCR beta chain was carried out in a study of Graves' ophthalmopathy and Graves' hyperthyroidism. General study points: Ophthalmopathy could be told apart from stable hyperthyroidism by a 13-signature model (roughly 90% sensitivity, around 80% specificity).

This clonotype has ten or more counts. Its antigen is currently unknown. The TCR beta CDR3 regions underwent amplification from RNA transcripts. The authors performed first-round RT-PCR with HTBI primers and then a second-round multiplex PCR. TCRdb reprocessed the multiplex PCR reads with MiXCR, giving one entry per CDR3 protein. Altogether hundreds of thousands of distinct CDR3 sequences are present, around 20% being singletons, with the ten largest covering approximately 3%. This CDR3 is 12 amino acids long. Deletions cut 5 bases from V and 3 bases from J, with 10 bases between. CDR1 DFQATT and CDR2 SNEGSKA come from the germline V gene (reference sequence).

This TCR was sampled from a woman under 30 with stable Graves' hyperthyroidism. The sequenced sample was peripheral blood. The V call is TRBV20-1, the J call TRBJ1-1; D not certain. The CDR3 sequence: CSALFGYTEAFF. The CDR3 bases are TGCAGTGCTCTCTTTGGGTACACTGAAGCTTTCTTT.